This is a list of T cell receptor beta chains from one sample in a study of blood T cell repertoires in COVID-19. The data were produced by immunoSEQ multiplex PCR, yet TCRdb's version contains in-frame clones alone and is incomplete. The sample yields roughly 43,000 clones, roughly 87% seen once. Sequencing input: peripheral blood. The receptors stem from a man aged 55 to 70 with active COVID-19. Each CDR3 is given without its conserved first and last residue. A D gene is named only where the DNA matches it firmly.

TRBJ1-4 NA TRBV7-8 ASSLGSAGGEKLF
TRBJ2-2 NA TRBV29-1 SVALEDANTGELF
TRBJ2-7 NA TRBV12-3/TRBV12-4 ASSFGGRGEQY
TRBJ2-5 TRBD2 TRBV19 ASSRGSLAGGETQY
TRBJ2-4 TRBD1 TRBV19 ASSDRGLKNIQY
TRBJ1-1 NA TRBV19 ATSEAGKVTEAF
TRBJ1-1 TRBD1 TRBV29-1 SGSTGGNTEAF
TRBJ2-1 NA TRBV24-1 ATSEGPDEQF
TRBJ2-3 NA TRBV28 ASSLLGQTNTDTQY
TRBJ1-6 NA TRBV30 AWSGAGDNSPLH
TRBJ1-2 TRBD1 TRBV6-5 ASRGGGAYGYT
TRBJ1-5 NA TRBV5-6 ASSHRVGSANNQPQH
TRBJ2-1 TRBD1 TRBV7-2 ASSGRQGVYNEQF
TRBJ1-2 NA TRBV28 ASSSLGEVVRGYT
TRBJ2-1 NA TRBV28 ASNEQINNEQF
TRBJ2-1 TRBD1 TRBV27 ASSLSAEGGPNEQF
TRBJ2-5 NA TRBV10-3 AISETSHEVAQY
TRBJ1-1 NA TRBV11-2 ASSLGAGNTEAF
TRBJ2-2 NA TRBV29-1 SGTQDNTGELF
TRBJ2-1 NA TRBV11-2 ASSPQNNEQF
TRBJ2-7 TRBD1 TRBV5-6 ASSLDGQGRGEQY
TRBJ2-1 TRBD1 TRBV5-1 ASSRSGQGINNEQF
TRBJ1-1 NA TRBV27 ASSLEGSPEAF
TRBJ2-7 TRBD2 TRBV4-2 ASSLGLAVYEQY
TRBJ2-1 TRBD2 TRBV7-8 ASGGGRAKEQF
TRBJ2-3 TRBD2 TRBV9 ASSVGTRGAAADTQY
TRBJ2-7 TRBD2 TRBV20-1 SASERGALIGEQY
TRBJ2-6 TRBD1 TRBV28 ASNSGQGTSGANVLT
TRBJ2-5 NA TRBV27 ASSLAGRETQY